This TCR beta chain comes out of a study of chronic HIV infection and antiretroviral therapy. TCRdb re-called the 5' RACE reads with MiXCR, one entry per CDR3 protein. The table shows just over 30,000 distinct CDR3 sequences, with more than 7.5% occurring only once. This clonotype was picked up many times. Germline-derived CDR1 and CDR2 are DFQATT and SNEGSKA (reference sequence). The length of the CDR3 is 14 residues. The V end lost 4 bases, the J end lost 0 bases, and 12 bases lay between the germline ends. Input material: peripheral blood. The sequence came from an adult who had HIV and had not received antiretroviral therapy, or was an uninfected healthy control (not recorded which). The V and J genes are TRBV20-1 and TRBJ1-1; D might be TRBD1 (6 bases). DNA of the CDR3: TGCAGTGCTAAGGGCGGGGGGCTGAACACTGAAGCTTTCTTT. It encodes CSAKGGGLNTEAFF.